This T cell receptor (beta chain) appears in the sequencing data of a study of T cell repertoires in cytomegalovirus infection. For the study at large: Public TCR beta signatures were indicative of both CMV infection and a matching HLA type.

A remark on this clonotype: Its antigen remains unidentified.

Each CDR3 protein gets one entry after TCRdb re-called the reads with MiXCR. The repertoire has tens of thousands of distinct CDR3 sequences, approximately 20% of them found once; the top ten carry around 18%. Germline-derived CDR1 and CDR2 are MNHEY and SVGEGT. V lost 5 bases, J lost 0 bases, and 9 bases lay in between. The CDR3 is made up of 14 amino acids. This chain links TRBV6-2 or TRBV6-3 with TRBJ2-3; no definite D call. The clonotype comes from a human donor in good health (CMV status not recorded). Some clones in this sample may be carry-over from other donors' samples. The sequenced sample was PBMCs, sequenced either directly or after in vitro stimulation (not recorded which). CDR3 DNA: TGTGCCAGCAGTCGAGGTCGCAGCACAGATACGCAGTATTTT. Translating it yields CASSRGRSTDTQYF.